A selection of T cell receptor beta chains follows, all from one sample in a study of PD-1 blockade in classical Hodgkin lymphoma. TCRdb's table, derived via immunoSEQ multiplex PCR, lists solely in-frame clones and lacks some. The sample contains about 98,000 clones, just under 95% of which appear only once. Sequencing used peripheral blood mononuclear cells (PBMCs), obtained at baseline. The receptors derive from a human donor with classical Hodgkin lymphoma. Both conserved end residues are part of each CDR3. A D gene is named only where the DNA matches it firmly. Some rows mark clone size as missing; the rest say once, few, many or name a class of expanded clone.

cdr3_nt: TGTGCCAGTAAATACTCTCTCTTCACCGGGGAGCTGTTTTTT; cdr3_aa: CASKYSLFTGELFF; d_call: -; j_call: TRBJ2-2; clone_size: once; v_call: TRBV19
cdr3_nt: TGTGCCAGCAGTGCGCGGACTACATGGGGCTTACAAGAGACCCAGTACTTC; cdr3_aa: CASSARTTWGLQETQYF; d_call: -; j_call: TRBJ2-5; clone_size: -; v_call: TRBV6-1
cdr3_nt: TGTGCAAGTCGCCCCCTACGGGCCGCTAACTATGGCTACACCTTC; cdr3_aa: CASRPLRAANYGYTF; d_call: -; j_call: TRBJ1-2; clone_size: -; v_call: TRBV12-2
cdr3_nt: TGCGCCAGCAGCCAAGTTAGGAGGTCAGATACGCAGTATTTT; cdr3_aa: CASSQVRRSDTQYF; d_call: -; j_call: TRBJ2-3; clone_size: -; v_call: TRBV4-1
cdr3_nt: TGCGCCAGCAGCCAAGCGACAGGGTATGGCTACACCTTC; cdr3_aa: CASSQATGYGYTF; d_call: TRBD1; j_call: TRBJ1-2; clone_size: -; v_call: TRBV4-1
cdr3_nt: TGCGCCAGCAGCCCGGGGACAGCTAACACTGAAGCTTTCTTT; cdr3_aa: CASSPGTANTEAFF; d_call: TRBD1; j_call: TRBJ1-1; clone_size: -; v_call: TRBV5-1
cdr3_nt: TGTGCCAGCAGTGGGGAGAACAGGGCCTACGAGCAGTACTTC; cdr3_aa: CASSGENRAYEQYF; d_call: -; j_call: TRBJ2-7; clone_size: -; v_call: TRBV2
cdr3_nt: TGTGCCAGTGGACAGTTCCTTGGGCTTGGCTACACCTTC; cdr3_aa: CASGQFLGLGYTF; d_call: -; j_call: TRBJ1-2; clone_size: -; v_call: TRBV19
cdr3_nt: TGCGCCAGCAGCTTTGGGCTAGCGGCCTCAGATACGCAGTATTTT; cdr3_aa: CASSFGLAASDTQYF; d_call: TRBD2; j_call: TRBJ2-3; clone_size: -; v_call: TRBV5-1
cdr3_nt: TGTGCCAGCAGTGAGGGTGACTATGGCTACACCTTC; cdr3_aa: CASSEGDYGYTF; d_call: -; j_call: TRBJ1-2; clone_size: -; v_call: TRBV27
cdr3_nt: TGTGCCAGCAGTTTATCAGATAAAAACATTCAGTACTTC; cdr3_aa: CASSLSDKNIQYF; d_call: -; j_call: TRBJ2-4; clone_size: once; v_call: TRBV27
cdr3_nt: TGTGCCAGCAGCTTGATTTACACCGACATTCAGTACTTC; cdr3_aa: CASSLIYTDIQYF; d_call: -; j_call: TRBJ2-4; clone_size: -; v_call: TRBV7-6
cdr3_nt: TGCAGTGCTAGGGGGAACGGCGAGCAGTACTTC; cdr3_aa: CSARGNGEQYF; d_call: -; j_call: TRBJ2-7; clone_size: -; v_call: TRBV20-1
cdr3_nt: TGTGCCAGCTCACCAAACGGACAGGTAGTAGAAGAGACCCAGTACTTC; cdr3_aa: CASSPNGQVVEETQYF; d_call: TRBD1; j_call: TRBJ2-5; clone_size: -; v_call: TRBV18
cdr3_nt: TGTGCCTGGAGTGTTACCCGACAAACTTCTGGGGGCTACACCTTC; cdr3_aa: CAWSVTRQTSGGYTF; d_call: -; j_call: TRBJ1-2; clone_size: -; v_call: TRBV30
cdr3_nt: TGTGCCAGCAGGAAGACAGGGTCTTACGAGCAGTACTTC; cdr3_aa: CASRKTGSYEQYF; d_call: TRBD1; j_call: TRBJ2-7; clone_size: once; v_call: TRBV28
cdr3_nt: TGCGCCAGCAGCTTGGCCGCCGGGGGGGCCGCCTACGAGCAGTACTTC; cdr3_aa: CASSLAAGGAAYEQYF; d_call: TRBD2; j_call: TRBJ2-7; clone_size: -; v_call: TRBV5-1
cdr3_nt: TGTGCCAGCAGCTTATCGCAGGGGGAAGGCTACACCTTC; cdr3_aa: CASSLSQGEGYTF; d_call: TRBD1; j_call: TRBJ1-2; clone_size: once; v_call: TRBV11-2
cdr3_nt: TGTGCCTGGAGGGACACCAGGGGCTCCTACGAGCAGTACTTC; cdr3_aa: CAWRDTRGSYEQYF; d_call: -; j_call: TRBJ2-7; clone_size: -; v_call: TRBV30
cdr3_nt: TGTGCCAGCAGCTTAACGCTAGCGAAGAACACCGGGGAGCTGTTTTTT; cdr3_aa: CASSLTLAKNTGELFF; d_call: -; j_call: TRBJ2-2; clone_size: -; v_call: TRBV7-3
cdr3_nt: TGTGCCAGCAGCGTAGAGGCGGGGGGCGAAAAACTGTTTTTT; cdr3_aa: CASSVEAGGEKLFF; d_call: -; j_call: TRBJ1-4; clone_size: -; v_call: TRBV9
cdr3_nt: TGTGCCTGGAGTGTCACCGTGACAGGCAACACTGAAGCTTTCTTT; cdr3_aa: CAWSVTVTGNTEAFF; d_call: -; j_call: TRBJ1-1; clone_size: -; v_call: TRBV30
cdr3_nt: TGTGCCAGCAGTGCCGGGACAGGGGGCACAGATACGCAGTATTTT; cdr3_aa: CASSAGTGGTDTQYF; d_call: TRBD1; j_call: TRBJ2-3; clone_size: -; v_call: TRBV6-4
cdr3_nt: TGTGCCAGCAGCGAACCTTTAGGGGGACTAGCAGAACCCGGGGAGCTGTTTTTT; cdr3_aa: CASSEPLGGLAEPGELFF; d_call: TRBD2; j_call: TRBJ2-2; clone_size: -; v_call: TRBV9
cdr3_nt: TGTGCCAGCAGTTTGGGCAGGGAGTCCGAGCAGTACTTC; cdr3_aa: CASSLGRESEQYF; d_call: -; j_call: TRBJ2-7; clone_size: -; v_call: TRBV27
cdr3_nt: TGTGCCAGCAGCTTACCAAGGAGGGGAGATACGCAGTATTTT; cdr3_aa: CASSLPRRGDTQYF; d_call: -; j_call: TRBJ2-3; clone_size: -; v_call: TRBV7-9
cdr3_nt: TGTGCCAGCATTCGGACTAGCGGAACAACAGATACGCAGTATTTT; cdr3_aa: CASIRTSGTTDTQYF; d_call: TRBD2; j_call: TRBJ2-3; clone_size: -; v_call: TRBV27
cdr3_nt: TGTGCCAGCAGCTTACCCACGGACCAAGAGACCCAGTACTTC; cdr3_aa: CASSLPTDQETQYF; d_call: -; j_call: TRBJ2-5; clone_size: once; v_call: TRBV13
cdr3_nt: TGTGCCAGCTCACCAAGACTAGCGGGAGTTCTGGCAGATACGCAGTATTTT; cdr3_aa: CASSPRLAGVLADTQYF; d_call: TRBD2; j_call: TRBJ2-3; clone_size: once; v_call: TRBV18
cdr3_nt: TGTGCCAGCTCACCCCCGCACAGCTACGAGCAGTACTTC; cdr3_aa: CASSPPHSYEQYF; d_call: -; j_call: TRBJ2-7; clone_size: -; v_call: TRBV18
cdr3_nt: TGTGCCACCAGCAAGGGTAGCTCGGGCTACGAGCAGTACTTC; cdr3_aa: CATSKGSSGYEQYF; d_call: -; j_call: TRBJ2-7; clone_size: -; v_call: TRBV15
cdr3_nt: TGTGCCAGCGGGTGGGCGGGAGGCTCCTACGAGCAGTACTTC; cdr3_aa: CASGWAGGSYEQYF; d_call: TRBD2; j_call: TRBJ2-7; clone_size: -; v_call: TRBV28
cdr3_nt: TGCGCCAGCAGCTTGGAACTGGGGAGCTCCTACGAGCAGTACTTC; cdr3_aa: CASSLELGSSYEQYF; d_call: -; j_call: TRBJ2-7; clone_size: -; v_call: TRBV5-1
cdr3_nt: TGTGCCTGGAGTGAGAGCGGACGTTATGGCTACACCTTC; cdr3_aa: CAWSESGRYGYTF; d_call: -; j_call: TRBJ1-2; clone_size: few; v_call: TRBV30
cdr3_nt: TGCGCCAGCAGCAAGTGGGACGGTAGCTCCTACAATGAGCAGTTCTTC; cdr3_aa: CASSKWDGSSYNEQFF; d_call: -; j_call: TRBJ2-1; clone_size: -; v_call: TRBV10-2
cdr3_nt: TGTGCCAGCAGCCCTCCCGAGGGTAGCGGGAACTACGAGCAGTACTTC; cdr3_aa: CASSPPEGSGNYEQYF; d_call: TRBD2; j_call: TRBJ2-7; clone_size: -; v_call: TRBV7-9
cdr3_nt: TGCGCCAGCAGCTCCGGGACTGGTTCGAACACCGGGGAGCTGTTTTTT; cdr3_aa: CASSSGTGSNTGELFF; d_call: -; j_call: TRBJ2-2; clone_size: -; v_call: TRBV5-1
cdr3_nt: TGTGCCACCCGCCGGGAGGAGTATGGCTACACCTTC; cdr3_aa: CATRREEYGYTF; d_call: -; j_call: TRBJ1-2; clone_size: -; v_call: TRBV2
cdr3_nt: TGTGCCAGCAGTTACAGGGGGAATATGGATGAGCAGTTCTTC; cdr3_aa: CASSYRGNMDEQFF; d_call: -; j_call: TRBJ2-1; clone_size: -; v_call: TRBV6-5
cdr3_nt: TGTGCCAGCAGCTTAGACCAGGGGTCGTCCTCTGGGGCCAACGTCCTGACTTTC; cdr3_aa: CASSLDQGSSSGANVLTF; d_call: -; j_call: TRBJ2-6; clone_size: -; v_call: TRBV7-9
cdr3_nt: TGCGCCAGCAGCTTTAGGGGTTCACCCTCCTACAATGAGCAGTTCTTC; cdr3_aa: CASSFRGSPSYNEQFF; d_call: -; j_call: TRBJ2-1; clone_size: -; v_call: TRBV5-1
cdr3_nt: TGCGCCAGCACCCAGGGGTGGGGTGAGCAGTTCTTC; cdr3_aa: CASTQGWGEQFF; d_call: -; j_call: TRBJ2-1; clone_size: -; v_call: TRBV23-1